These 7 T cell receptor beta chains were all obtained from the same sample, sequenced in a study of cytomegalovirus exposure and HLA in healthy donors. PCR was performed using 60 Vbeta and 13 Jbeta primers. Data came from immunoSEQ multiplex PCR; TCRdb stores just in-frame clones and leaves some out. This table has 95,000 to 120,000 clones, 67% appearing once. The sample taken for sequencing was PBMCs. Receptors were obtained from a man aged 18 to 30 in good health and CMV-seropositive.

The chain couples TRBV7-9 to TRBJ1-2; tentatively, D is TRBD1 (5 bases). The ends were cut back, 4 bases at V and 7 bases at J, with 19 bases in the middle. In germline, CDR1 is SEHNR, CDR2 FQNEAQ (reference sequence). This CDR3 contains 15 residues. In DNA form, the CDR3 reads TGTGCCAGCAGCTCCAGTGGGGCCACGGTTTCTGGCTACACCTTC. This encodes CASSSSGATVSGYTF. The whole variable domain, remainder taken from reference TRBV7-9 and TRBJ1-2, is DTGVSQNPRHKITKRGQNVTFRCDPISEHNRLYWYRQTLGQGPEFLTYFQNEAQLEKSRLLSDRFSAERPKGSFSTLEIQRTEQGDSAMYLCASSSSGATVSGYTFGSGTRLTVV.

This clone was seen only a few times. The genes are TRBV5-1 and TRBJ2-7, with TRBD1 matching over 8 bases. Germline values: CDR1 SGHRS, CDR2 YFSETQ. This CDR3 has 16 amino acids. V shed 4 bases, J shed 1 base, and the junction held 10 bases outside the gene matches. The CDR3 coding sequence is TGCGCCAGCAGCGGGGGACCGGGACAGGCTTCCTACGAGCAGTACTTC. This encodes CASSGGPGQASYEQYF.

V gene TRBV10-3 combines with J gene TRBJ2-2; D perhaps matches TRBD2 (6 bases). CDR3 length equals 12 residues. Germline V gene lookup returns CDR1 ENHRY and CDR2 SYGVKD. Trimming shortened V by 10 bases and J by 3 bases, and 9 bases separated the two germline ends. The CDR3 spells CATRRDTGELFF. In nucleotides, the CDR3 is TGTGCCACCAGGAGGGACACCGGGGAGCTGTTTTTT.

This clone came up a few times. The chain uses TRBV5-1 and TRBJ1-2; D is ambiguous. CDR3 size: 13 residues. Trimming took 0 bases from V and 7 from J, leaving 10 bases between them. The germline V gene encodes CDR1 SGHRS and CDR2 YFSETQ. CDR3 DNA sequence: TGCGCCAGCAGCTTGGGAATCGCGGGTGGCTACACCTTC. Protein product: CASSLGIAGGYTF.

The J gene is TRBJ1-2, the V gene TRBV19, with 7 bases identical to TRBD1. This CDR3 has 16 residues. Germline V gene sequence: CDR1 LNHDA, CDR2 SQIVND (reference sequence). V lost 7 bases, J lost 8 bases, and 19 bases stayed unmatched. The CDR3 spells CASNHAAGGSLDGYTF. CDR3 nucleotides: TGTGCCAGTAACCACGCAGCAGGGGGTTCGTTGGACGGCTACACCTTC.

This sequence joins TRBV6-1 and TRBJ1-1, with D maybe TRBD1 (6 bases). CDR3 size: 13 residues. Germline CDR1 is MNHNS and CDR2 is SASEGT. With 10 bases removed from V and 4 bases from J, the gap between germline ends came to 16 bases. CDR3 sequence reads: CAIKNQGSTEAFF. For the CDR3, the DNA is TGTGCCATCAAAAATCAGGGGTCCACTGAAGCTTTCTTT.

J is TRBJ2-5 and V is TRBV6-1; TRBD2 matches at 10 bases. CDR1 is MNHNS and CDR2 is SASEGT in the germline V gene. Unmatched junction bases numbered 7, after V lost 7 bases and J lost 2 bases. The CDR3 runs to 15 residues. The CDR3 DNA follows: TGTGCCAGCAATCCGGGACTAGCGACACAAGAGACCCAGTACTTC. Translated: CASNPGLATQETQYF.